The 23 T cell receptor beta chains given below trace back to one sample, sequenced in a study of Ad26.COV2.S vaccination and SARS-CoV-2 variants. The data were produced by immunoSEQ multiplex PCR, yet TCRdb's version contains in-frame clones alone and is incomplete. The sample lists about 350,000 clones, approximately 90% occurring once. This specimen was peripheral blood, taken after recovery from COVID-19. The receptors were sampled from a human donor who had recovered from COVID-19.

The chain couples TRBV7-8 to TRBJ2-3; D may be TRBD2 (7 bases). This CDR3 contains 17 residues. Trimming cost V 2 bases and J 0 bases, with 15 bases left between them. The germline gives CDR1 SGHVS, CDR2 FQNEAQ. In DNA, the CDR3 is TGTGCCAGCAGCTTATTTGTGGCGGGGGCAAGCACAGATACGCAGTATTTT. Its protein product is CASSLFVAGASTDTQYF.

This rearrangement joins TRBV2 to TRBJ1-4, with D possibly being TRBD1 (5 bases). Trimming took off 5 bases at V and 2 bases at J, with 12 bases between the two ends. CDR3 length: 15 amino acids. The germline V gene has CDR1 SNHLY and CDR2 FYNNEI. The CDR3 reads CASSRGRGTNEKLFF. The CDR3 region has the DNA TGTGCCAGCAGTAGGGGCCGAGGGACTAATGAAAAACTGTTTTTT. Full variable domain (missing parts from reference TRBV2 and TRBJ1-4): EPEVTQTPSHQVTQMGQEVILRCVPISNHLYFYWYRQILGQKVEFLVSFYNNEISEKSEIFDDQFSVERPDGSNFTLKIRSTKLEDSAMYFCASSRGRGTNEKLFFGSGTQLSVL.

The J gene is TRBJ2-1, the V gene TRBV6-5, with 7 bases aligning to TRBD1. The CDR3 runs to 16 residues. Germline V gene lookup returns CDR1 MNHEY and CDR2 SVGAGI. Trimming removed 4 bases from V and 4 bases from J; junction bases left unmatched: 10. The chain's CDR3 is CASSSTPGQRYNEQFF. The CDR3 DNA reads TGTGCCAGCAGTTCTACACCGGGACAGAGATACAATGAGCAGTTCTTC.

This clone was observed once. The chain recombines TRBV19 with TRBJ2-1, with TRBD2 identical over 7 bases. Germline V CDR1 and CDR2: LNHDA, SQIVND (reference sequence). V lost 1 base, J lost 9 bases, and 9 bases stayed unmatched. The CDR3 contains 15 residues. The CDR3 region has the DNA TGTGCCAGTAGTATAGCTTCGGGGGGAGGCAGTGAGCAGTTCTTC. Residues: CASSIASGGGSEQFF.

V and J are TRBV6-5 and TRBJ1-1; 7 bases are a match to TRBD1. The CDR3 runs 14 residues. V was pared by 2 bases and J by 7 bases, with 7 bases of the junction left unmatched. Per germline, CDR1 MNHEY and CDR2 SVGAGI. The chain's CDR3 is CASSYQSRDSEAFF. Written as DNA, the CDR3 is TGTGCCAGCAGTTACCAGTCCCGGGACAGTGAAGCTTTCTTT.

V gene TRBV5-6 combines with J gene TRBJ2-1, with 7 bases lining up with TRBD1. Germline CDR1 reads SGHDT; CDR2 reads YYEEEE. The CDR3 spans 16 residues. The V gene end was trimmed by 3 bases and the J gene end by 0 bases; junction bases not matched to a gene: 6. The CDR3 DNA reads TGTGCCAGCAGCTGGGACAGCCTAAGCTCCTACAATGAGCAGTTCTTC. Translation gives CASSWDSLSSYNEQFF.

V is TRBV5-6 and J is TRBJ2-1, with TRBD1 as a possible D gene (6 bases). CDR1 is SGHDT, CDR2 YYEEEE, per germline. V was cut by 2 bases and J by 4 bases, with 13 bases left in between. This CDR3 is built from 15 residues. CDR3 sequence (DNA): TGTGCCAGCAGCTTTAGGGGGACGGGGTACAATGAGCAGTTCTTC. It specifies CASSFRGTGYNEQFF. Looking up the rest from reference TRBV5-6 and TRBJ2-1 gives the full variable domain: DAGVTQSPTHLIKTRGQQVTLRCSPKSGHDTVSWYQQALGQGPQFIFQYYEEEERQRGNFPDRFSGHQFPNYSSELNVNALLLGDSALYLCASSFRGTGYNEQFFGPGTRLTVL.

The chain combines TRBV5-6 with TRBJ1-1, with D maybe TRBD1 (5 bases). The V end was cut by 0 bases, the J end by 1 base, with 13 bases between. CDR1 SGHDT and CDR2 YYEEEE come from the germline V gene. This CDR3 comprises 16 residues. This CDR3 is CASSLGPAGGNTEAFF. CDR3 bases: TGTGCCAGCAGCTTGGGGCCCGCCGGGGGGAACACTGAAGCTTTCTTT. Full variable domain (missing parts from reference TRBV5-6 and TRBJ1-1): DAGVTQSPTHLIKTRGQQVTLRCSPKSGHDTVSWYQQALGQGPQFIFQYYEEEERQRGNFPDRFSGHQFPNYSSELNVNALLLGDSALYLCASSLGPAGGNTEAFFGQGTRLTVV.

The rearrangement links TRBV11-3 to TRBJ2-3; D not resolved. Germline V gene lookup returns CDR1 SGHNT and CDR2 YENEEA. V lost 5 bases to trimming and J lost 4 bases, with 10 bases between them. The CDR3 runs to 13 residues. The CDR3 loop is CASSPRIPDTQYF. The CDR3 nucleotides read TGTGCCAGCAGCCCAAGGATCCCAGATACGCAGTATTTT.

The rearrangement uses TRBV13 and TRBJ1-3; possibly TRBD1 for D (6 bases). Germline V gives CDR1 PRHDT, CDR2 FYEKMQ (reference sequence). V lost 0 bases, J lost 7 bases, and 10 bases lay in between. The CDR3 has 14 amino acids. For the CDR3, the DNA is TGTGCCAGCAGCTTAGGCGGGGGCCGGAACACCATATATTTT. Protein: CASSLGGGRNTIYF.

The chain carries TRBV6-1 and TRBJ1-1, with 7 bases matching TRBD1. Trimming removed 4 bases from V and 0 bases from J; junction bases left unmatched: 11. Looked up from germline, CDR1 is MNHNS and CDR2 is SASEGT. The CDR3 is 17 amino acids. The CDR3 coding sequence is TGTGCCAGCAGTGCATTGAGACAGGGCAGCCTGAACACTGAAGCTTTCTTT. Encoded protein: CASSALRQGSLNTEAFF.

This chain uses TRBV6-5 with TRBJ2-3; 9 bases match TRBD2. Germline V gives CDR1 MNHEY, CDR2 SVGAGI. With 2 bases clipped from V and 4 bases from J, the junction kept 4 bases outside the gene matches. This CDR3 has 15 amino acids. The DNA of the CDR3 is TGTGCCAGCAGTTACGCGGGGGGGGCGGCAGATACGCAGTATTTT. It yields the protein CASSYAGGAADTQYF.

This clone was seen once. The chain links TRBV2 to TRBJ2-1, with D uncertain. The germline CDR1 and CDR2 sequences are SNHLY and FYNNEI. This CDR3 contains 14 residues. With 4 bases removed from V and 0 bases from J, the gap between germline ends came to 7 bases. CDR3 protein: CASSVLSSYNEQFF. The CDR3 region has the DNA TGTGCCAGCAGTGTCTTAAGCTCCTACAATGAGCAGTTCTTC. Complete variable domain (other parts from reference TRBV2 and TRBJ2-1): EPEVTQTPSHQVTQMGQEVILRCVPISNHLYFYWYRQILGQKVEFLVSFYNNEISEKSEIFDDQFSVERPDGSNFTLKIRSTKLEDSAMYFCASSVLSSYNEQFFGPGTRLTVL.

The chain carries TRBV6-5 and TRBJ1-2, with D perhaps matching TRBD1 (5 bases). The length of the CDR3 is 14 residues. Deletions cut 6 bases from V and 8 bases from J, with 19 bases between. Germline values: CDR1 MNHEY, CDR2 SVGAGI. The CDR3 DNA reads as TGTGCCAGCAGATCCTTGGGACCGGGTGGAGGCTACACCTTC. Protein product: CASRSLGPGGGYTF.

The chain is built from TRBV15 and TRBJ2-3; D gene uncertain. The CDR3 has 17 amino acids. V dropped 0 bases and J dropped 3 bases, with 16 bases sitting between them. Germline CDR1 LNHNV, CDR2 YYDKDF (reference sequence). The CDR3 nucleotides read TGTGCCACCAGCAGAGATCACAACAGCTTTTCGACAGATACGCAGTATTTT. Encoded protein: CATSRDHNSFSTDTQYF.

The chain combines TRBV14 with TRBJ1-2; tentative D call: TRBD1 (6 bases). Per the germline V gene, CDR1 is SGHDN and CDR2 is FVKESK. Trimming removed 4 bases from V and 5 bases from J, with 11 bases in between. This CDR3 spans 13 amino acids. The CDR3 region is CASSPTQGYGYTF. CDR3 DNA: TGTGCCAGCAGCCCCACCCAGGGGTATGGCTACACCTTC.

The V call is TRBV5-8, the J call TRBJ1-1; 7 bases are shared with TRBD1. This CDR3 spans 14 amino acids. Germline V gene data show CDR1 as SGHTS and CDR2 as YDEGEE. V trimming: 0 bases; J trimming: 6 bases; junction bases outside the gene matches: 5. The CDR3 is CASSLEGTVPEAFF. The CDR3 nucleotides are TGTGCCAGCAGCTTGGAAGGGACAGTACCTGAAGCTTTCTTT.

This clone was recorded a few times. The chain has TRBV10-1 and TRBJ1-1; D gene uncertain. Germline V gene data show CDR1 as WNHNN and CDR2 as SYGVQD (reference sequence). This CDR3 is built from 9 residues. Deletions cut 4 bases from V and 9 bases from J, with 3 bases between. The CDR3, as DNA: TGCGCCAGCAGTGTTAAAGCTTTCTTT. It specifies CASSVKAFF.

V gene TRBV9 combines with J gene TRBJ1-2; the D gene is possibly TRBD1 (6 bases). Per the germline V gene, CDR1 is SGDLS and CDR2 is YYNGEE. This CDR3 has 15 amino acids. V was pared by 1 base and J by 1 base, with 11 bases between. CDR3 DNA: TGTGCCAGCAGCGTACTACAGGGAGGTAACTATGGCTACACCTTC. Amino acids: CASSVLQGGNYGYTF.

The chain combines TRBV5-6 with TRBJ2-7; D uncertain. CDR1 SGHDT and CDR2 YYEEEE come from the germline V gene. V shed 3 bases and J shed 7 bases, with 11 bases lying between them. The CDR3 has 12 amino acids. The CDR3 spells CASSWNRVEQYF. In DNA form, the CDR3 reads TGTGCCAGCAGCTGGAACCGTGTGGAGCAGTACTTC.

The CDR3: CASGSSLQPQHF. In DNA form, the CDR3 reads TGTGCCAGCGGGAGCTCCCTCCAGCCCCAGCATTTT. This chain links TRBV2 with TRBJ1-5; D is ambiguous. CDR3 length: 12 amino acids. From germline, CDR1 is SNHLY and CDR2 FYNNEI. Between the trimmed V and J ends, which lost 8 bases and 7 bases, there was a span of 12 bases.

The V and J genes are TRBV4-1 and TRBJ2-3, with D unresolved. Deletions cut 0 bases from V and 7 bases from J, with 11 bases between. The CDR3 is 14 residues long. Per the germline V gene, CDR1 is MGHRA and CDR2 is YSYEKL. The CDR3 coding sequence is TGCGCCAGCAGCCAAGATAGGGCAACGAATACGCAGTATTTT. Amino acids: CASSQDRATNTQYF.

The chain carries TRBV5-1 and TRBJ2-1; a possible D gene is TRBD2 (6 bases). The CDR3 contains 16 residues. Germline assignment: CDR1 SGHRS and CDR2 YFSETQ. V lost 3 bases to trimming and J lost 9 bases, with 22 bases between them. DNA for the CDR3: TGCGCCAGCAGCTCACTGACTAGTTTCCCCCGATTTGAGCAGTTCTTC. It codes for CASSSLTSFPRFEQFF.